This T cell receptor beta chain was captured in a study of pediatric ulcerative colitis. Study-wide results and caveats: Blood-rectal clonal overlap within each person was significantly higher in ulcerative colitis patients than controls.

The assay was run at survey level. Each sample received Survey-level depth of up to 500,000 reads. Data came from immunoSEQ multiplex PCR; TCRdb stores just in-frame clones and leaves some out. The data contain about 36,000 clones, less than 85% of them singletons. The V end lost 7 bases, the J end lost 4 bases, and 16 bases lay between the germline ends. The CDR3 has 14 residues. Germline CDR1 reads MNHEY; CDR2 reads SVGAGI. Remarks on this clone: What it binds is not known. Other nucleotide sequences in the sample specify the same CDR3.

The sequenced material came from blood. This clonotype was sampled from a girl aged 10-17 years with moderate ulcerative colitis. The V gene is TRBV6-5, the J gene TRBJ2-5; D might be TRBD1 (5 bases). The CDR3 reads CASTPRASGETQYF. CDR3 nucleotide sequence: TGTGCCAGCACCCCCAGGGCCTCGGGAGAGACCCAGTACTTC.